What follows are 4 T cell receptor beta chains derived from one specimen sequenced in a study of blood T cell repertoires in COVID-19. Data came from immunoSEQ multiplex PCR; TCRdb stores just in-frame clones and leaves some out. The table includes under 500,000 clones, roughly 87% detected once. The sequencing sample was made of PBMCs or T cells enriched from blood (not recorded which). The source is a young woman with acute COVID-19.

This chain links TRBV29-1 with TRBJ2-1; 10 nucleotides agree with TRBD1. V lost 4 bases to trimming and J lost 3 bases; unmatched junction nucleotides: 3. Germline assignment: CDR1 SQVTM and CDR2 ANQGSEA. CDR3 length equals 14 residues. The chain's CDR3 is CSVVGTGVYNEQFF. DNA for the CDR3: TGCAGCGTTGTAGGGACAGGGGTCTACAATGAGCAGTTCTTC.

As regards this clone: Sequence at one end of the junction differs from germline and may be a read error. Other nucleotide sequences in the sample specify the same CDR3. The V call is TRBV7-9, the J call TRBJ1-2, with TRBD1 matching 7 bases. CDR1 and CDR2 from the germline V gene are SEHNR and FQNEAQ (reference sequence). CDR3 length: 14 amino acids. The DNA for the CDR3 is TGTGCTAGCAGCTTAGGGGGACAGAAGTATGGCTACACCTTC. Amino acids: CASSLGGQKYGYTF.

This chain links TRBV28 with TRBJ2-1; D may be TRBD1 (5 bases). Germline loops: CDR1 MDHEN, CDR2 SYDVKM. CDR3 length: 15 residues. Trimming left V 1 base short and J 10 bases short, with 17 bases between. The CDR3 DNA reads as TGTGCCAGCAGTTTATCTCTCCAGGGTAAGATCGAGCAGTTCTTC. This gives the protein CASSLSLQGKIEQFF.

This clone was found once. The chain is built from TRBV28 and TRBJ1-3; D gene unclear. V was pared by 5 bases and J by 0 bases, with 8 bases between. Germline values: CDR1 MDHEN, CDR2 SYDVKM. There are 14 residues in the CDR3. CDR3 nucleotides: TGTGCCAGCAGTCCCGGGAGCTCTGGAAACACCATATATTTT. Translation: CASSPGSSGNTIYF.